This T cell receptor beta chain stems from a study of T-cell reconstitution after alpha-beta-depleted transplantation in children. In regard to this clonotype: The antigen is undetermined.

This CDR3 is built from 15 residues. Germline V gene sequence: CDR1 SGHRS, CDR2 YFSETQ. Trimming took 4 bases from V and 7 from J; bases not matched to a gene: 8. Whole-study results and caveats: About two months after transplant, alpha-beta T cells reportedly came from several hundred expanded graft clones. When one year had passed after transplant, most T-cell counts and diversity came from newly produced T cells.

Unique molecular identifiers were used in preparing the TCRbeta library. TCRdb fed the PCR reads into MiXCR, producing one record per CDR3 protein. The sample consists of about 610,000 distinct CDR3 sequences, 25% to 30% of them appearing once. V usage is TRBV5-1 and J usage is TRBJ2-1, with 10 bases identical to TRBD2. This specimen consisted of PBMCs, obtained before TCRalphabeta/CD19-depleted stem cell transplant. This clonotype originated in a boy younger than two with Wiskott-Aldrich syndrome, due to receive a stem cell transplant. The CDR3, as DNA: TGCGCCAGCAGCGAAGGACTAGCGGTCGGGAATGAGCAGTTCTTC. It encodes CASSEGLAVGNEQFF. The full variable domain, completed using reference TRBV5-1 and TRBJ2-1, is KAGVTQTPRYLIKTRGQQVTLSCSPISGHRSVSWYQQTPGQGLQFLFEYFSETQRNKGNFPGRFSGRQFSNSRSEMNVSTLELGDSALYLCASSEGLAVGNEQFFGPGTRLTVL.